This passage covers 19 T cell receptor beta chains from one sample sequenced in a study of T-cell reconstitution after alpha-beta-depleted transplantation in children. TCRbeta library construction was performed incorporating unique molecular identifiers. TCRdb re-called the PCR reads through MiXCR, storing one row per CDR3 protein. The sample carries around 400,000 distinct CDR3 sequences, 9.5% to 13% recorded once. The sequencing here drew on PBMCs from the stem cell graft donor, taken from the stem cell graft. These receptors all come from a human donor who donated a stem cell graft to a child with acute myeloid leukemia.

The chain has TRBV20-1 and TRBJ2-1, with D maybe TRBD2 (6 bases). Germline V gene data show CDR1 as DFQATT and CDR2 as SNEGSKA (reference sequence). Trimming shortened V by 3 bases and J by 8 bases, and 29 bases separated the two germline ends. The CDR3 totals 18 residues. CDR3 protein: CSASRYEKRVRGLYEQFF. In DNA form, the CDR3 reads TGCAGTGCTAGCAGATACGAAAAGCGGGTTCGGGGTTTATATGAGCAGTTCTTC.

This clonotype was counted many times. The chain has TRBV20-1 and TRBJ2-7, with 8 bases that match TRBD2. This CDR3 is built from 16 residues. The J segment lost 6 bases and the V segment lost 6 bases, leaving 19 bases of the junction unmatched. CDR1 and CDR2 from the germline V gene are DFQATT and SNEGSKA (reference sequence). The CDR3 here is CSAPSEGGRLRGEQYF. As DNA, the CDR3 is TGCAGTGCCCCCTCGGAGGGCGGGAGGTTGAGAGGCGAGCAGTACTTC.

The chain is built from TRBV21-1 and TRBJ1-5. TRBV21-1 is described as a pseudogene. There are 11 residues in the CDR3. CDR3 residues: CASSPPSVRHF. The CDR3 DNA sequence: TGTGCCAGCAGCCCTCCCAGTGTGCGGCATTTT.

The V call is TRBV18, the J call TRBJ2-7; TRBD1 agrees at 9 bases. V shed 4 bases, J shed 6 bases, and the junction held 7 bases outside the gene matches. CDR1 is KGHSH and CDR2 is LQKENI in the germline V gene. The CDR3 has 14 residues. The CDR3 DNA follows: TGTGCCAGCTCACTAGGACAGGGGCAAACCGAGCAGTACTTC. Translation: CASSLGQGQTEQYF.

In its sample, this clonotype was seen a few times. V gene TRBV20-1 combines with J gene TRBJ1-1; TRBD1 matches 8 bases. The trim removed 0 bases at V and 2 bases at J, leaving 8 bases unmatched. CDR1 and CDR2 (germline): DFQATT, SNEGSKA (reference sequence). This CDR3 is built from 16 residues. Written as DNA, the CDR3 is TGCAGTGCTAGAGATCCAGGACAGGGAGCCAACACTGAAGCTTTCTTT. Translation gives CSARDPGQGANTEAFF.

This clonotype was counted ten times or more. The V call is TRBV5-1, the J call TRBJ1-5, with D possibly matching TRBD1 (5 bases). Germline V CDR1 and CDR2: SGHRS, YFSETQ. The CDR3 has 15 residues. Deletions cut 4 bases from V and 3 bases from J, with 14 bases between. The CDR3 spells CASSEGTGYNQPQHF. The CDR3 DNA reads TGCGCCAGCAGCGAGGGGACGGGGTACAATCAGCCCCAGCATTTT.

The chain is built from TRBV20-1 and TRBJ1-2; D not resolved. Germline-derived CDR1 and CDR2 are DFQATT and SNEGSKA (reference sequence). V was trimmed by 7 bases and J by 2 bases, leaving 14 bases between them. The CDR3 extends over 13 amino acids. The CDR3 DNA reads TGCAGTGTTCCCATCTCATCAAACTATGGCTACACCTTC. It yields the protein CSVPISSNYGYTF.

This clonotype was counted ten times or more. CDR3 in amino acids: CASRVSGGAVNEQFF. The CDR3, as DNA: TGTGCCAGCAGGGTGAGCGGGGGGGCCGTAAATGAGCAGTTCTTC. The chain uses TRBV12-3 or TRBV12-4 and TRBJ2-1; TRBD2 matches 10 bases. This CDR3 spans 15 amino acids. The ends lost 6 bases at V and 7 bases at J; junction bases unmatched: 9.

The rearrangement joins TRBV3-1 to TRBJ2-4; 7 nucleotides match TRBD1. Trimming took 3 bases from V and 0 from J; bases not matched to a gene: 8. Germline V CDR1 and CDR2: LGHDT, YNNKEL (reference sequence). The CDR3 consists of 17 residues. CDR3 amino acids: CASSQKTGPLAKNIQYF. Here the CDR3 DNA reads TGTGCCAGCAGCCAGAAGACAGGGCCCTTAGCCAAAAACATTCAGTACTTC.

This clonotype was counted a few times. V is TRBV5-1 and J is TRBJ2-2; no clear D. V dropped 0 bases and J dropped 7 bases, with 7 bases sitting between them. CDR3 size: 13 residues. Looked up from germline, CDR1 is SGHRS and CDR2 is YFSETQ. The CDR3 sequence is CASSLEPFGELFF. Written as DNA, the CDR3 is TGCGCCAGCAGCTTGGAGCCCTTCGGGGAGCTGTTTTTT.

This sequence joins TRBV7-9 and TRBJ1-1; 7 nucleotides match TRBD1. There are 16 residues in the CDR3. V shed 5 bases, J shed 0 bases, and the junction held 9 bases outside the gene matches. CDR1 is SEHNR and CDR2 is FQNEAQ in the germline V gene (reference sequence). In DNA, the CDR3 is TGTGCCAGCAGCCCAAGACAGACAGGGTTGAACACTGAAGCTTTCTTT. As protein: CASSPRQTGLNTEAFF.

Note on this clonotype: A much larger clonotype is one base distant, so this may be a read error. The CDR3, as DNA: TGTGCCAGCAGCTTTGCCGGGAGCTCCTACAATGAGCAGTTCTTC. It translates to CASSFAGSSYNEQFF. J is TRBJ2-1 and V is TRBV7-9; possible D gene TRBD2, 6 bases. CDR1 SEHNR and CDR2 FQNEAQ come from the germline V gene (reference sequence). The CDR3 consists of 15 residues. V lost 3 bases and J lost 0, with 9 bases in between.

The sample holds a few counts of this clonotype. The V gene is TRBV12-3 or TRBV12-4, the J gene TRBJ1-2; D is unclear. CDR3 size: 15 residues. V lost 6 bases and J lost 2, with 16 bases in between. The DNA for the CDR3 is TGTGCCAGCAGACTCGGTGGCTCTGGGAACTATGGCTACACCTTC. It codes for CASRLGGSGNYGYTF.

The chain carries TRBV7-2 and TRBJ2-4; D unclear. There are 13 residues in the CDR3. The V gene lost 5 bases and the J gene lost 2 bases, with 7 bases spanning the gap. Looked up from germline, CDR1 is SGHTA and CDR2 is FQGNSA. CDR3 coding DNA: TGTGCCAGCAGCCCCGTGTCCAAAAACATTCAGTACTTC. Translated: CASSPVSKNIQYF.

V usage is TRBV5-1 and J usage is TRBJ1-4; D remains unclear. The CDR3 runs to 12 residues. The germline gives CDR1 SGHRS, CDR2 YFSETQ. The V and J ends lost 0 bases and 14 bases respectively, with 11 bases between them. The CDR3 nucleotides are TGCGCCAGCAGCTTGGATCCCGGAACGCTGTTTTTT. Its translation: CASSLDPGTLFF.

For this clonotype: The CDR3 carries no conserved terminal phenylalanine or tryptophan, so it likely arises from a read error. The J gene is TRBJ2-3, the V gene TRBV29-1; a possible D gene is TRBD2 (6 bases). CDR1 and CDR2 (germline): SQVTM, ANQGSEA. This CDR3 comprises 14 residues. The V end lost 6 bases, the J end lost 8 bases, and 21 bases lay between the germline ends. The CDR3 bases are TGCAGCGTCCGACGGGCGGGGTTTGCAGGTACGCAGTATATT. It yields the protein CSVRRAGFAGTQYI.

V gene TRBV20-1 combines with J gene TRBJ2-2; possibly TRBD1 or TRBD2 for D (6 bases each). This CDR3 contains 15 residues. Trimming removed 6 bases at V and 7 bases at J, with 21 bases between. CDR1 DFQATT and CDR2 SNEGSKA come from the germline V gene (reference sequence). The CDR3 loop reads CSAYKGGLHRGELFF. CDR3 DNA sequence: TGCAGTGCCTACAAGGGGGGCCTGCACCGCGGGGAGCTGTTTTTT.

J is TRBJ1-6 and V is TRBV20-1; 7 bases map to TRBD1. CDR1 is DFQATT, CDR2 SNEGSKA, per germline (reference sequence). This CDR3 contains 17 residues. V was clipped by 0 bases and J by 7 bases; unmatched bases: 12. The CDR3: CSAREIDRAIENSPLHF. The CDR3 DNA reads as TGCAGTGCTAGAGAAATAGACAGGGCTATAGAGAATTCACCCCTCCACTTT.

This clonotype was counted at least ten times. This chain uses TRBV7-8 with TRBJ2-1; 9 positions match TRBD2. This CDR3 is built from 16 residues. Germline-derived CDR1 and CDR2 are SGHVS and FQNEAQ. The trim removed 5 bases at V and 6 bases at J, leaving 11 bases unmatched. CDR3 protein: CASSLGLAGIRNEQFF. Written as DNA, the CDR3 is TGTGCCAGCAGCCTCGGCCTAGCGGGAATTCGCAATGAGCAGTTCTTC.